These 4 T cell receptor beta chains came from one sample sequenced in a study of blood T cells in healthy people across ages. A second about 6 to 12 cycle PCR used barcoded and J-beta primers. Using its own MiXCR run on the 5' RACE reads, TCRdb lists one record per CDR3 protein. The data contain 540,000 or so distinct CDR3 sequences, around 48% of them singletons. The sample was blood. The source is an older man in good health.

This clonotype was observed at least ten times. The J gene is TRBJ1-4, the V gene TRBV6-6; 8 nucleotides agree with TRBD1. With 5 bases clipped from V and 7 bases from J, the junction kept 3 bases outside the gene matches. The germline gives CDR1 MNHNY, CDR2 SVGAGI (reference sequence). The CDR3 loop spans 13 amino acids. The CDR3 nucleotides read TGTGCCAGCAGTCTCGGACAGGGTGAAAAACTGTTTTTT. This encodes CASSLGQGEKLFF.

The chain uses TRBV6-2 or TRBV6-3 and TRBJ2-7; 8 nucleotides agree with TRBD2. The DNA matches TRBJ2-5 better at its end, which makes the J call doubtful. Germline CDR1 and CDR2: MNHEY and SVGEGT. The CDR3 runs 13 residues. CDR3 sequence (DNA): TGTGCCAGCAGTTACGGCGGGAGGCAGACCCAGTACTTC. Encoded protein: CASSYGGRQTQYF.

This clonotype was counted a few times. This chain links TRBV4-1 with TRBJ2-4, with TRBD2 as a possible D gene (6 bases). Trimming took off 3 bases at V and 12 bases at J, with 12 bases between the two ends. This CDR3 contains 12 residues. Germline V gene lookup returns CDR1 MGHRA and CDR2 YSYEKL. CDR3 nucleotides: TGCGCCAGCAGCCAGACTAGTTCGGCTCAGTACTTC. It translates to CASSQTSSAQYF.

This chain joins TRBV6-2 or TRBV6-3 and TRBJ2-1; D is unclear. In germline, CDR1 is MNHEY, CDR2 SVGEGT. This CDR3 is 15 amino acids long. Trimming stripped 6 bases from V and 7 bases from J, with 19 bases between. As DNA, the CDR3 is TGTGCCAGCAGCCCGGACGGATCTCGTGGGAATGAGCAGTTCTTC. Protein sequence: CASSPDGSRGNEQFF.